Listed below are T cell receptor beta chains from one sample, sequenced in a study of follicular helper T cells after annual influenza vaccination. Profiling relied on immunoSEQ multiplex PCR, and the TCRdb table lists in-frame clones only, not all of them. Of about 8,700 clones listed, roughly four fifths were seen once; the top ten hold 4.1%. The specimen comprised CXCR5+ CD38- circulating T follicular helper cells from blood, sampled 7 days after influenza vaccination. Source of these receptors: an adult who received the influenza vaccine. CDR3s include the opening cysteine and the closing phenylalanine or tryptophan. A D gene is named only where the DNA matches it firmly.

v_call: TRBV25-1
j_call: TRBJ2-7
d_call: -
cdr3_aa: CASIRDGGSYYEQYF

v_call: TRBV6-1
j_call: TRBJ2-3
d_call: -
cdr3_aa: CASTVTGLQGDTQYF

v_call: TRBV28
j_call: TRBJ2-2
d_call: TRBD1
cdr3_aa: CASSFRQGLIGELFF

v_call: TRBV30
j_call: TRBJ2-1
d_call: TRBD2
cdr3_aa: CAWKRGRGGNEQFF

v_call: TRBV7-2
j_call: TRBJ2-7
d_call: TRBD1
cdr3_aa: CASSYAQGGFEQYF

v_call: TRBV20-1
j_call: TRBJ2-1
d_call: -
cdr3_aa: CSAERGNEQFF

v_call: TRBV2
j_call: TRBJ1-1
d_call: TRBD1
cdr3_aa: CASSDRDSVAFF

v_call: TRBV10-2
j_call: TRBJ1-2
d_call: -
cdr3_aa: CASREGGEGYTF

v_call: TRBV7-8
j_call: TRBJ2-5
d_call: -
cdr3_aa: CASSKGTQETQYF

v_call: TRBV6-1
j_call: TRBJ1-6
d_call: -
cdr3_aa: CASSESRTNNSPLHF

v_call: TRBV6-4
j_call: TRBJ1-6
d_call: -
cdr3_aa: CASSDSPNSPLHF

v_call: TRBV30
j_call: TRBJ2-4
d_call: TRBD2
cdr3_aa: CAWSWAAGGLKNIQYF

v_call: TRBV4-2
j_call: TRBJ1-6
d_call: -
cdr3_aa: CASSQDKLQAYSPLHF

v_call: TRBV19
j_call: TRBJ2-2
d_call: -
cdr3_aa: CASSRSLGSNTGELFF

v_call: TRBV29-1
j_call: TRBJ2-7
d_call: -
cdr3_aa: CSVEELGLYEQYF

v_call: TRBV29-1
j_call: TRBJ1-2
d_call: -
cdr3_aa: CSAAPRDYYGYTF

v_call: TRBV29-1
j_call: TRBJ1-1
d_call: TRBD1
cdr3_aa: CGFQGAGNTEAFF

v_call: TRBV7-2
j_call: TRBJ1-5
d_call: -
cdr3_aa: CASSFRAEWPQHF

v_call: TRBV7-6
j_call: TRBJ2-1
d_call: TRBD2
cdr3_aa: CASSPGVTSGYNEQFF

v_call: TRBV7-2
j_call: TRBJ1-1
d_call: TRBD1
cdr3_aa: CASSRWTGGNTEAFF

v_call: TRBV7-8
j_call: TRBJ2-5
d_call: -
cdr3_aa: CASSNSGGRTQYF

v_call: TRBV29-1
j_call: TRBJ2-7
d_call: TRBD1
cdr3_aa: CSVRTGGLGEQYF

v_call: TRBV5-6
j_call: TRBJ2-3
d_call: -
cdr3_aa: CASGGPPLKNTQYF